These 12 T cell receptor beta chains share one sample of origin, sequenced in a study of beta chain features in type 1 diabetes. Reverse transcription of all isolated RNA meant that expressed TCRB transcripts were sequenced. TCRdb's table, derived via immunoSEQ multiplex PCR, lists solely in-frame clones and lacks some. The data contain under 450,000 clones, 14% of them singletons. Sequences were obtained from naive CD4+ T cells from blood. Receptors originate from a man aged 30-40 years in good health.

A remark on this clone: Other DNA variants within this sample encode the same CDR3. The chain is built from TRBV30 and TRBJ2-5, with 10 nucleotides matching TRBD1. Unmatched junction bases numbered 1, after V lost 2 bases and J lost 4 bases. CDR1 is GTSNPN and CDR2 is SVGIG in the germline V gene (reference sequence). This CDR3 has 13 amino acids. The CDR3 sequence is CAWSRQGAETQYF. CDR3 sequence (DNA): TGTGCCTGGAGTCGACAGGGGGCAGAGACCCAGTACTTC.

In its sample, this clone was seen a few times. The chain combines TRBV10-3 with TRBJ2-2, with D perhaps TRBD1 (5 bases). Per the germline V gene, CDR1 is ENHRY and CDR2 is SYGVKD. V lost 4 bases and J 3 bases, leaving 9 bases between the germline ends. The CDR3 covers 14 residues. The CDR3 nucleotides are TGTGCCATCAGTGTACTACAGGACACCGGGGAGCTGTTTTTT. Translation gives CAISVLQDTGELFF.

A few counts support this clone. This chain uses TRBV6-5 with TRBJ1-1; TRBD1 agrees at 7 bases. After removal of 0 bases from V and 4 bases from J, the junction contained 8 bases not matched to a gene. Per the germline V gene, CDR1 is MNHEY and CDR2 is SVGAGI. This CDR3 contains 16 residues. CDR3 amino acids: CASSYSSRGRSTEAFF. In nucleotides, the CDR3 is TGTGCCAGCAGTTACTCGTCGAGGGGGCGCAGCACTGAAGCTTTCTTT.

CDR3 residues: CASSFSKAPDTQYF. The CDR3 DNA reads as TGTGCCAGCAGCTTTTCGAAAGCTCCAGATACGCAGTATTTT. The chain uses TRBV7-9 and TRBJ2-3; D unresolved. Germline values: CDR1 SEHNR, CDR2 FQNEAQ (reference sequence). The CDR3 has 14 residues. V lost 3 bases and J 4 bases, leaving 11 bases between the germline ends.

As concerns this clone: At one end the junction does not follow the germline gene, possibly because of a read error. The chain employs TRBV7-7 and TRBJ2-3, with 11 bases aligning to TRBD2. The length of the CDR3 is 17 residues. The germline gives CDR1 SSHAT, CDR2 FNYEAQ (reference sequence). The CDR3 sequence is CASSPTTLAGDTDTQYF. CDR3 nucleotide sequence: TGTGCTAGCAGCCCAACAACACTAGCGGGAGACACAGATACGCAGTATTTT.

V is TRBV18 and J is TRBJ2-7; D might be TRBD1 (5 bases). Germline V gene lookup returns CDR1 KGHSH and CDR2 LQKENI. The ends were cut back, 3 bases at V and 4 bases at J, with 10 bases in the middle. The CDR3 runs 13 residues. The DNA for the CDR3 is TGTGCCAGCTCACCGGACAACCTGTACGAGCAGTACTTC. Its translation: CASSPDNLYEQYF. The variable domain in full, completed from reference TRBV18 and TRBJ2-7, reads NAGVMQNPRHLVRRRGQEARLRCSPMKGHSHVYWYRQLPEEGLKFMVYLQKENIIDESGMPKERFSAEFPKEGPSILRIQQVVRGDSAAYFCASSPDNLYEQYFGPGTRLTVT.

This clone came up a few times. The rearrangement uses TRBV20-1 and TRBJ2-2, with D possibly TRBD1 on 5 matching bases. Trimming pared 3 bases from V and 8 bases from J, leaving 7 bases between. The germline CDR1 and CDR2 sequences are DFQATT and SNEGSKA (reference sequence). The CDR3 loop spans 11 amino acids. The CDR3 region has the DNA TGCAGTGCTAGCCAGGGTGGGGAGCTGTTTTTT. Amino acid sequence: CSASQGGELFF.

This clone has only a few counts. V gene TRBV5-6 combines with J gene TRBJ2-5; D uncertain. V shed 4 bases and J shed 5 bases, with 6 bases lying between them. The CDR3 has 11 amino acids. Germline V gene lookup returns CDR1 SGHDT and CDR2 YYEEEE. CDR3 nucleotides: TGTGCCAGCAGCACCCGGGAGACCCAGTACTTC. Protein sequence: CASSTRETQYF.

This clone was detected only a few times. The J gene is TRBJ2-5, the V gene TRBV25-1; a possible D gene is TRBD1 (5 bases). Germline V gives CDR1 MGHDK, CDR2 SYGVNS. Trimming left V 3 bases short and J 5 bases short, with 13 bases between. There are 14 residues in the CDR3. This chain's CDR3 is CASSEGRVGETQYF. The CDR3 DNA reads TGTGCCAGCAGTGAGGGCAGGGTTGGGGAGACCCAGTACTTC.

This clone showed up just a few times. V and J are TRBV4-3 and TRBJ1-2; D may be TRBD1 (5 bases). Germline CDR1 and CDR2: LGHNA and YSLEER. The CDR3 consists of 16 residues. The V end lost 0 bases, the J end lost 0 bases, and 11 bases lay between the germline ends. The CDR3 DNA reads TGCGCCAGCAGCCAAGAGGGGCACAAATCTAACTATGGCTACACCTTC. Translated, it gives CASSQEGHKSNYGYTF.

This clone was observed many times. The V gene is TRBV9, the J gene TRBJ2-1; TRBD2 aligns across 7 bases. The CDR3 totals 12 residues. Per germline, CDR1 SGDLS and CDR2 YYNGEE. V shed 4 bases, J shed 7 bases, and the junction held 2 bases outside the gene matches. This CDR3 is CASSPAGNEQFF. The CDR3 DNA reads TGTGCCAGCAGCCCAGCGGGGAATGAGCAGTTCTTC.

This clone showed up just a few times. This chain uses TRBV7-2 with TRBJ2-1, with TRBD2 identical over 9 bases. CDR1 is SGHTA and CDR2 is FQGNSA in the germline V gene. The CDR3 covers 15 residues. The V segment lost 3 bases and the J segment 6 bases; nucleotides outside the gene matches: 6. The CDR3 region has the DNA TGTGCCAGCAGCTTCGTAGCGGGAGTTAGCAATGAGCAGTTCTTC. Amino acid sequence: CASSFVAGVSNEQFF.